This is a list of T cell receptor beta chains from one sample in a study of T cells after yellow fever vaccination. One entry per CDR3 protein, called by TCRdb with MiXCR from the 5' RACE reads. This sample yields 300,000 to 350,000 distinct CDR3 sequences, of which 3.5% to 4.5% are seen a single time; roughly a fifth belongs to the top ten. The material was PBMCs, obtained 15 days after the yellow fever booster vaccination. All receptors come from a man aged 18 to 30 who received the YFV17D yellow fever vaccine. CDR3s include the opening cysteine and the closing phenylalanine or tryptophan. A D gene is named only where the DNA matches it firmly. Clone size appears in some rows only: once, few, many, or a class for an expanded clone.

clone_size: many
d_call: -
v_call: TRBV5-1
j_call: TRBJ1-4
cdr3_aa: CASSLVRGSGEKLFF
cdr3_nt: TGCGCCAGCAGCTTGGTGAGGGGAAGTGGTGAAAAACTGTTTTTT

clone_size: many
d_call: -
v_call: TRBV20-1
j_call: TRBJ2-5
cdr3_aa: CSPWVSQETQYF
cdr3_nt: TGCAGCCCGTGGGTGTCCCAAGAGACCCAGTACTTC

clone_size: many
d_call: -
v_call: TRBV21-1
j_call: TRBJ2-7
cdr3_aa: CASNGTPKSPSYEQYF
cdr3_nt: TGTGCCAGCAACGGGACACCGAAATCCCCATCCTACGAGCAGTACTTC

clone_size: many
d_call: TRBD2
v_call: TRBV20-1
j_call: TRBJ2-1
cdr3_aa: CSARAREGFPYNEQFF
cdr3_nt: TGCAGTGCTAGAGCTCGGGAGGGGTTCCCCTACAATGAGCAGTTCTTC

clone_size: many
d_call: -
v_call: TRBV21-1
j_call: TRBJ2-1
cdr3_aa: CASSKVWESCSYNEQFF
cdr3_nt: TGTGCCAGCAGCAAAGTGTGGGAAAGTTGCTCCTACAATGAGCAGTTCTTC

clone_size: many
d_call: -
v_call: TRBV29-1
j_call: TRBJ1-2
cdr3_aa: CSVVLGNYGYTF
cdr3_nt: TGCAGCGTCGTGCTGGGAAACTATGGCTACACCTTC

clone_size: -
d_call: -
v_call: TRBV28
j_call: TRBJ1-1
cdr3_aa: CASSFWQDGEAFF
cdr3_nt: TGTGCCAGCAGTTTTTGGCAGGACGGGGAAGCTTTCTTT

clone_size: few
d_call: TRBD1
v_call: TRBV2
j_call: TRBJ2-5
cdr3_aa: CASSGQGAIGETQYF
cdr3_nt: TGTGCCAGCAGTGGACAGGGGGCGATCGGGGAGACCCAGTACTTC

clone_size: many
d_call: TRBD2
v_call: TRBV7-3
j_call: TRBJ2-3
cdr3_aa: CASSSLAGGPDTQYF
cdr3_nt: TGTGCCAGCAGCTCACTAGCGGGGGGACCAGATACGCAGTATTTT

clone_size: few
d_call: -
v_call: TRBV27
j_call: TRBJ2-1
cdr3_aa: CASSPTPGQTPLTAEQFF
cdr3_nt: TGTGCCAGCAGTCCCACCCCGGGACAAACCCCATTGACAGCTGAGCAGTTCTTC

clone_size: many
d_call: -
v_call: TRBV7-8
j_call: TRBJ2-2
cdr3_aa: CASSLARGVSVSGELFF
cdr3_nt: TGTGCCAGCAGCTTAGCGAGGGGTGTTAGTGTGTCCGGGGAGCTGTTTTTT

clone_size: few
d_call: -
v_call: TRBV4-1
j_call: TRBJ1-1
cdr3_aa: CASSLQGGVVNTEAFF
cdr3_nt: TGCGCCAGCAGCCTACAGGGTGGGGTCGTGAACACTGAAGCTTTCTTT

clone_size: few
d_call: TRBD1
v_call: TRBV28
j_call: TRBJ2-2
cdr3_aa: CASSSPGQGAGELFF
cdr3_nt: TGTGCCAGCAGTTCGCCGGGACAGGGAGCCGGGGAGCTGTTTTTT

clone_size: many
d_call: TRBD2
v_call: TRBV7-2
j_call: TRBJ2-1
cdr3_aa: CASSSWRLAGGNEQFF
cdr3_nt: TGTGCCAGCAGCTCATGGCGACTAGCGGGGGGCAATGAGCAGTTCTTC

clone_size: few
d_call: TRBD1
v_call: TRBV7-6
j_call: TRBJ1-6
cdr3_aa: CASSLRTGTGFYSPLHF
cdr3_nt: TGTGCCAGCAGCTTGCGTACCGGGACAGGGTTTTATTCACCCCTCCACTTT

clone_size: many
d_call: TRBD2
v_call: TRBV6-5
j_call: TRBJ2-3
cdr3_aa: CASSYLKAGDVTDTQYF
cdr3_nt: TGTGCCAGCAGTTACCTAAAGGCGGGGGACGTGACAGATACGCAGTATTTT

clone_size: many
d_call: TRBD2
v_call: TRBV15
j_call: TRBJ2-1
cdr3_aa: CATSRGTSGGFEQFF
cdr3_nt: TGTGCCACCAGCAGGGGGACTAGCGGGGGATTTGAGCAGTTCTTC

clone_size: -
d_call: -
v_call: TRBV28
j_call: TRBJ1-5
cdr3_aa: CASSLTFGQPQHF
cdr3_nt: TGTGCCAGCAGTTTGACTTTCGGGCAGCCCCAGCATTTT

clone_size: many
d_call: -
v_call: TRBV15
j_call: TRBJ1-2
cdr3_aa: CATSRDREANYGYTF
cdr3_nt: TGTGCCACCAGCAGAGATCGAGAGGCTAACTATGGCTACACCTTC

clone_size: many
d_call: -
v_call: TRBV5-1
j_call: TRBJ2-3
cdr3_aa: CASRGSDTQYF
cdr3_nt: TGCGCCAGCAGGGGGTCAGATACGCAGTATTTT

clone_size: few
d_call: TRBD2
v_call: TRBV5-5
j_call: TRBJ2-2
cdr3_aa: CASRVRHTSGVLNTGELFF
cdr3_nt: TGTGCCAGCAGGGTTCGCCACACTAGCGGGGTTTTGAACACCGGGGAGCTGTTTTTT

clone_size: -
d_call: -
v_call: TRBV27
j_call: TRBJ1-1
cdr3_aa: CASSLYAVNTEAFF
cdr3_nt: TGTGCCAGCAGTTTATACGCAGTGAACACTGAAGCTTTCTTT

clone_size: many
d_call: -
v_call: TRBV2
j_call: TRBJ1-3
cdr3_aa: CASAQDSGNTIYF
cdr3_nt: TGTGCCAGCGCACAGGACTCTGGAAACACCATATATTTT

clone_size: -
d_call: TRBD1
v_call: TRBV18
j_call: TRBJ2-2
cdr3_aa: CASSPPGQGSDTGELFF
cdr3_nt: TGTGCCAGCTCACCACCGGGACAGGGGTCGGACACCGGGGAGCTGTTTTTT

clone_size: many
d_call: TRBD1
v_call: TRBV7-2
j_call: TRBJ1-1
cdr3_aa: CASSPQGARTEAFF
cdr3_nt: TGTGCCAGCAGCCCCCAGGGGGCGCGCACTGAAGCTTTCTTT

clone_size: few
d_call: -
v_call: TRBV5-6
j_call: TRBJ1-4
cdr3_aa: CASSLWGRTNEKLFF
cdr3_nt: TGTGCCAGCAGCTTATGGGGAAGGACTAATGAAAAACTGTTTTTT

clone_size: many
d_call: -
v_call: TRBV12-3/TRBV12-4
j_call: TRBJ2-1
cdr3_aa: CASSGGQGTAGGPYNEQFF
cdr3_nt: TGTGCCAGCAGCGGAGGACAGGGGACAGCGGGGGGCCCCTACAATGAGCAGTTCTTC